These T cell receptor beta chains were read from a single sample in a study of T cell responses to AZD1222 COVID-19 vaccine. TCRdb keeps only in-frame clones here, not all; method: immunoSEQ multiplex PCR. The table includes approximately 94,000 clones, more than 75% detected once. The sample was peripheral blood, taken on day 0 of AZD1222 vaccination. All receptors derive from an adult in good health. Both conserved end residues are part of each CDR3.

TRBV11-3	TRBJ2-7	CASSLGSSYEQYF
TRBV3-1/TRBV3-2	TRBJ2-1	CASGGGASGGIDNEQFF
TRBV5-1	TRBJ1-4	CASSQTGVVEKLFF
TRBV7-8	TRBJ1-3	CASSSSADGRLRSGNTIYF
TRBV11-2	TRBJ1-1	CASRDSGLTTEAFF
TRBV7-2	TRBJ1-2	CASSPGTGRGGYTF
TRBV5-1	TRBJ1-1	CASSLGQGSWTEAFF
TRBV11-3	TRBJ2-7	CASSTNSVSEQYF
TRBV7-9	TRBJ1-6	CASSPPGTGNSPLHF
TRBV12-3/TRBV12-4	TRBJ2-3	CASAPEDTQYF
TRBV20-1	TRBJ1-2	CKAPGALGYTF
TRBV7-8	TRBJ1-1	CASSLREQTEAFF
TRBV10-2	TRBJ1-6	CASSESLSDHSPLHF
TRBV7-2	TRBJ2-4	CASSFRQGRAKNIQYF
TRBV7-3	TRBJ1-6	CASRVSPRGEGSSYNSPLHF
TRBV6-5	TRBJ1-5	CATISTVFQPQHF
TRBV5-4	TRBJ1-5	CASSRDISQPQHF
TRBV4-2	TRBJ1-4	CASSQNDRTFASEKLFF
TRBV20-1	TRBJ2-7	CSARAGIEQYF
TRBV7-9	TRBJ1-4	CASSETGTGEKLFF
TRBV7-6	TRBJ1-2	CASSAAGSADYGYTF
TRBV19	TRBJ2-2	CASSIKSWTNTGELFF
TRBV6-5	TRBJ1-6	CASSYRGMGNSPLHF
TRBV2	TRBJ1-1	CASSETHTLQGAANTEAFF
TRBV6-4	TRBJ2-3	CARPAPLPDTQYF